This T cell receptor beta chain was sequenced during a study of blood T cell repertoires in COVID-19. For the study at large: COVID-19 samples collected from the United States, Italy and Spain covered acute and convalescent phases. In each case, the material was cDNA or gDNA derived from T cells, B-cell-depleted T cells, or PBMCs.

Authors' data handling: Amplification with reference gene primers provided the estimates of nucleated cell counts. The table came from immunoSEQ multiplex PCR; TCRdb's copy has only in-frame clones and leaves some out. Clone size and V and J calls were adopted from that table, with D and trimming inferred from the DNA. Of fewer than 500,000 clones listed, 81% are singletons. V was cut by 8 bases and J by 2 bases, with 18 bases left in between. The V gene's germline CDR1 is SGHNT and CDR2 YENEEA. The CDR3 consists of 15 residues. The specimen was peripheral blood. The chain carries TRBV11-3 and TRBJ1-1; D is uncertain. The TCR originated in a human donor with acute or convalescent COVID-19. The donor label of this sample is uncertain. The CDR3 bases are TGTGCCAGCCCGACCCTCCGAGGGCCTAACACTGAAGCTTTCTTT. Translation: CASPTLRGPNTEAFF.